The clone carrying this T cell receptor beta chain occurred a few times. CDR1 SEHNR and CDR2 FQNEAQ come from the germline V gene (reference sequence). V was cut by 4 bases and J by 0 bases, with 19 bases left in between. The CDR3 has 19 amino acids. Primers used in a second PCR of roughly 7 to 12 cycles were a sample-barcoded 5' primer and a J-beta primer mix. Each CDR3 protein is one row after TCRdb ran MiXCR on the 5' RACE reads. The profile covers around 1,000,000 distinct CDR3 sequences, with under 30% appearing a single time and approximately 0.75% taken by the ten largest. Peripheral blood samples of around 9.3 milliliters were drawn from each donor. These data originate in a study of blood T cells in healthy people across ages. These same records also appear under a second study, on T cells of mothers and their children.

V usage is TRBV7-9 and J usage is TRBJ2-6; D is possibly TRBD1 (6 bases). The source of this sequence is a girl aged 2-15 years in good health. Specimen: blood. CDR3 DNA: TGTGCCAGCAGCTCCACTTGGACAGCCGCTAACTCTGGGGCCAACGTCCTGACTTTC. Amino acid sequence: CASSSTWTAANSGANVLTF.